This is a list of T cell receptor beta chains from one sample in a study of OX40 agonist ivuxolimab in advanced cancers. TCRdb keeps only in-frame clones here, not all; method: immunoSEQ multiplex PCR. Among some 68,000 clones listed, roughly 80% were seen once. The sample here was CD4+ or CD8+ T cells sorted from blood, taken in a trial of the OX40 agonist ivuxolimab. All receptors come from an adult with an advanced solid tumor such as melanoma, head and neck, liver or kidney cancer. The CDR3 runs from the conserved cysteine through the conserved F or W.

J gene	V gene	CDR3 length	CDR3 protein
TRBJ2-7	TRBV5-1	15	CASRGWRGPKDEQYF
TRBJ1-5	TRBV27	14	CASSSVGMGQPQHF
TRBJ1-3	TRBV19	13	CASRDFSGNTIYF
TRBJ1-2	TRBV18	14	CASSSGQGHYGYTF
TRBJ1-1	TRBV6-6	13	CASRVKGNTEAFF
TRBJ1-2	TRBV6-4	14	CASIGSGVHYGYTF
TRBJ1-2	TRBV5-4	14	CASSKTGGADGYTF
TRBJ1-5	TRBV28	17	CASSLLDRRNSNQPQHF
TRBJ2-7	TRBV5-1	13	CASSLSGKYEQYF
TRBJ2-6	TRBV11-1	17	CASMRGFVAGGANVLTF
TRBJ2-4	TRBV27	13	CASSPTTENIQYF
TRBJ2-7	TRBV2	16	CASSEADWTGTYEQYF
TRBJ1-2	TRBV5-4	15	CASSLAGTGEYGYTF
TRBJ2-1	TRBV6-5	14	CASSYSRHRNEQFF
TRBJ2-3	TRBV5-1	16	CASSLGVGQTTDTQYF
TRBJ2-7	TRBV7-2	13	CASSLDGPPGVYF
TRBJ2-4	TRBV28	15	CASSLTGAAKNIQYF
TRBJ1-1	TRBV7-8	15	CASSFLPGWDTEAFF
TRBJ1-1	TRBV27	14	CASRRSFQSSEAFF
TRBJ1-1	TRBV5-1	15	CASSLAPGQNTEAFF
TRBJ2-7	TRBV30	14	CAWSSGTVVYEQYF
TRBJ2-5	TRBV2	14	CASSSDRVGETQYF
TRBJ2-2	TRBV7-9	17	CASSLMIRGRNTGELFF
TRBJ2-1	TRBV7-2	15	CASSVWGGGHNEQFF
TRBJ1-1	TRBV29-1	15	CSVGTILAMNTEAFF
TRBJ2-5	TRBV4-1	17	CASSQTGTSGRSETQYF
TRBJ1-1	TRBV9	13	CARQNRGRAEAFF